Each of the 26 T cell receptor beta chains below was sequenced from the same sample in a study of blood T cell repertoires in COVID-19. Here immunoSEQ multiplex PCR was the method, and the copy in TCRdb shows in-frame clones only, minus some. The table records about 260,000 clones, less than 90% of them present only once. The sample comprised peripheral blood. The origin of the receptors is a man aged 60-69 years with acute or convalescent COVID-19.

V and J are TRBV5-1 and TRBJ1-6; 7 bases agree with TRBD1. The germline CDR1 and CDR2 sequences are SGHRS and YFSETQ. The J segment lost 5 bases and the V segment lost 4 bases, leaving 6 bases of the junction unmatched. This CDR3 comprises 15 residues. The CDR3 here is CASSPGDRNNSPLHF. The CDR3 bases are TGCGCCAGCAGCCCGGGGGACAGAAATAATTCACCCCTCCACTTT.

This clone was recorded a few times. The chain links TRBV15 to TRBJ1-6, with a weak D call TRBD1 (5 bases). The V gene lost 1 base and the J gene lost 8 bases, with 9 bases spanning the gap. Germline CDR1 reads LNHNV; CDR2 reads YYDKDF (reference sequence). CDR3 length equals 14 residues. The CDR3 bases are TGTGCCACCAGCAGAGGGGCAGGGCATTCACCCCTCCACTTT. This encodes CATSRGAGHSPLHF.

In this sample, this clone turned up a few times. V and J are TRBV11-2 and TRBJ2-3, with TRBD2 matching over 7 bases. The CDR3 extends over 14 amino acids. Germline V lookup: CDR1 SGHAT, CDR2 FQNNGV. Trimming removed 5 bases from V and 2 bases from J; junction bases left unmatched: 4. In DNA, the CDR3 is TGTGCCAGCAGCCCTGGACTAGTCACAGATACGCAGTATTTT. This translates into CASSPGLVTDTQYF.

CDR3 sequence: CATSTLMRGNTGELFF. As DNA, the CDR3 is TGTGCCACCAGCACCCTGATGCGGGGGAACACCGGGGAGCTGTTTTTT. The chain has TRBV15 and TRBJ2-2; possibly TRBD2 for D (6 bases). This CDR3 is 16 amino acids long. The ends were cut back, 4 bases at V and 1 base at J, with 13 bases in the middle. The germline gives CDR1 LNHNV, CDR2 YYDKDF (reference sequence).

This chain links TRBV6-2 or TRBV6-3 with TRBJ2-3, with 7 bases lining up with TRBD1. From germline, CDR1 is MNHEY and CDR2 SVGEGT. The CDR3 consists of 15 residues. J was trimmed by 1 base and V by 5 bases; bases with no gene match: 6. For the CDR3, the DNA is TGTGCCAGCAGTACGAGAGGACAGGGCACAGATACGCAGTATTTT. Amino acid sequence: CASSTRGQGTDTQYF.

On this clone: Different DNA sequences within this sample yield the same CDR3. The chain has TRBV10-3 and TRBJ1-2; 8 nucleotides agree with TRBD1. Germline V gene lookup returns CDR1 ENHRY and CDR2 SYGVKD. This CDR3 is built from 11 residues. The ends lost 11 bases at V and 5 bases at J; junction bases unmatched: 4. As DNA, the CDR3 is TGTGCCTCAGGGGGCGGATATGGCTACACCTTC. It is translated as CASGGGYGYTF.

The genes are TRBV29-1 and TRBJ1-3, with D maybe TRBD1 (6 bases). V gave up 4 bases and J gave up 4 bases, with 11 bases separating them. Germline lookup yields CDR1 SQVTM and CDR2 ANQGSEA. This CDR3 is 13 amino acids long. The CDR3 DNA follows: TGCAGCGTTGGGACAGCGTCAGGAAACACCATATATTTT. This translates into CSVGTASGNTIYF. Looking up the rest from reference TRBV29-1 and TRBJ1-3 gives the full variable domain: SAVISQKPSRDICQRGTSLTIQCQVDSQVTMMFWYRQQPGQSLTLIATANQGSEATYESGFVIDKFPISRPNLTFSTLTVSNMSPEDSSIYLCSVGTASGNTIYFGEGSWLTVV.

The genes are TRBV5-4 and TRBJ1-6; D is possibly TRBD1 (5 bases). The CDR3 has 16 amino acids. Germline V gene sequence: CDR1 SGHNT, CDR2 YYREEE (reference sequence). V gave up 0 bases and J gave up 8 bases, with 15 bases separating them. The CDR3 sequence is CASSLAWGIGDSPLHF. CDR3 bases: TGTGCCAGCAGCTTGGCTTGGGGCATTGGTGATTCACCCCTCCACTTT.

The J gene is TRBJ1-6, the V gene TRBV5-1, with 8 positions matching TRBD1. The CDR3 is 14 amino acids. Trimming at V came to 4 bases and at J to 8 bases, leaving 5 bases not matched to a gene. Germline CDR1 is SGHRS and CDR2 is YFSETQ. This CDR3 reads CASSADRAHSPLHF. CDR3 bases: TGCGCCAGCAGCGCGGACAGGGCCCATTCACCCCTCCACTTT. Drawing the rest from reference TRBV5-1 and TRBJ1-6, the complete variable domain is KAGVTQTPRYLIKTRGQQVTLSCSPISGHRSVSWYQQTPGQGLQFLFEYFSETQRNKGNFPGRFSGRQFSNSRSEMNVSTLELGDSALYLCASSADRAHSPLHFGNGTRLTVT.

The chain carries TRBV20-1 and TRBJ1-2; D perhaps matches TRBD1 (5 bases). V was trimmed by 3 bases and J by 6 bases, leaving 8 bases between them. Germline V gene data show CDR1 as DFQATT and CDR2 as SNEGSKA (reference sequence). This CDR3 spans 11 amino acids. The CDR3 region has the DNA TGCAGTGCTAGCCGGGGGGATGGCTACACCTTC. Its translation: CSASRGDGYTF.

The rearrangement links TRBV10-3 to TRBJ2-3; D is perhaps TRBD2 (6 bases). From germline, CDR1 is ENHRY and CDR2 SYGVKD. The V and J ends lost 6 bases and 0 bases respectively, with 16 bases between them. The CDR3 totals 16 residues. The CDR3 DNA reads as TGTGCCATCAGAGAGGCTGGAGGAGGGAGCACAGATACGCAGTATTTT. Protein sequence: CAIREAGGGSTDTQYF.

A single count supports this clone. The genes are TRBV5-1 and TRBJ2-3; D might be TRBD2 (6 bases). The CDR3 has 16 residues. Germline CDR1 is SGHRS and CDR2 is YFSETQ. The V end was cut by 2 bases, the J end by 4 bases, with 17 bases between. The CDR3 region is CASSFVGRGTADTQYF. The CDR3 DNA reads TGCGCCAGCAGCTTTGTAGGGCGGGGAACGGCAGATACGCAGTATTTT. The whole variable domain, remainder taken from reference TRBV5-1 and TRBJ2-3, is KAGVTQTPRYLIKTRGQQVTLSCSPISGHRSVSWYQQTPGQGLQFLFEYFSETQRNKGNFPGRFSGRQFSNSRSEMNVSTLELGDSALYLCASSFVGRGTADTQYFGPGTRLTVL.

The J gene is TRBJ2-7, the V gene TRBV18, with D perhaps matching TRBD2 (6 bases). The V end lost 4 bases, the J end lost 1 base, and 14 bases lay between the germline ends. The CDR3 totals 15 residues. Germline values: CDR1 KGHSH, CDR2 LQKENI. CDR3 region: CASSRTGAASYEQYF. CDR3 nucleotides: TGTGCCAGCTCACGTACGGGAGCCGCGTCCTACGAGCAGTACTTC. The entire variable domain, with the rest obtained from reference TRBV18 and TRBJ2-7, is as follows: NAGVMQNPRHLVRRRGQEARLRCSPMKGHSHVYWYRQLPEEGLKFMVYLQKENIIDESGMPKERFSAEFPKEGPSILRIQQVVRGDSAAYFCASSRTGAASYEQYFGPGTRLTVT.

This clone appeared once. Its ends do not fully match the called genes, so a read error is possible. The gene calls are TRBV7-7 and TRBJ2-1; TRBD2 aligns across 7 bases. The CDR3 has 17 residues. From germline, CDR1 is SSHAT and CDR2 FNYEAQ (reference sequence). CDR3 sequence: CASSLESGIAHPNEQFF. CDR3 DNA sequence: TGTGCTAGCAGCTTAGAGAGCGGGATCGCCCACCCCAATGAGCAGTTCTTC.

The genes are TRBV10-2 and TRBJ2-5; 12 bases map to TRBD2. With V trimmed by 7 bases and J by 4 bases, 1 base remained unmatched. Germline lookup yields CDR1 WSHSY and CDR2 SAAADI. The CDR3 has 13 residues. The CDR3 protein is CASKTSGGETQYF. As DNA, the CDR3 is TGCGCCAGCAAGACTAGCGGGGGAGAGACCCAGTACTTC.

CDR3 nucleotides: TGTGCCAGCAGTCAACTAGCGGGGGGACGCAATGAGCAGTTCTTC. Protein product: CASSQLAGGRNEQFF. The chain joins TRBV6-5 to TRBJ2-1; TRBD2 agrees at 12 bases. CDR1 is MNHEY, CDR2 SVGAGI, per germline. V was pared by 5 bases and J by 6 bases, with 5 bases of the junction left unmatched. This CDR3 has 15 amino acids.

The chain joins TRBV5-1 to TRBJ1-1; TRBD1 agrees at 9 bases. Looked up from germline, CDR1 is SGHRS and CDR2 is YFSETQ. The CDR3 sequence is 16 residues long. The V gene end was trimmed by 3 bases and the J gene end by 3 bases; junction bases not matched to a gene: 9. CDR3 nucleotides: TGCGCCAGCAGCTCGTTTCAGACAGGGGGGGACACTGAAGCTTTCTTT. This sequence encodes CASSSFQTGGDTEAFF.

The CDR3 region has the DNA TGTGCCAGCAGTTGGGAGAGACCTCCTTACGAGCAGTACTTC. Translating gives CASSWERPPYEQYF. The rearrangement uses TRBV28 and TRBJ2-7; perhaps TRBD2 as D (5 bases). This CDR3 comprises 14 residues. In germline, CDR1 is MDHEN, CDR2 SYDVKM. V lost 4 bases to trimming and J lost 4 bases, with 14 bases between them. Looking up the rest from reference TRBV28 and TRBJ2-7 gives the full variable domain: DVKVTQSSRYLVKRTGEKVFLECVQDMDHENMFWYRQDPGLGLRLIYFSYDVKMKEKGDIPEGYSVSREKKERFSLILESASTNQTSMYLCASSWERPPYEQYFGPGTRLTVT.

The V and J genes are TRBV18 and TRBJ2-7, with 10 bases lining up with TRBD1. The CDR3 length is 18 residues. The V segment lost 3 bases and the J segment 2 bases; nucleotides outside the gene matches: 13. Germline V gene lookup returns CDR1 KGHSH and CDR2 LQKENI. CDR3 loop: CASSPRDRGSTRAYEQYF. CDR3 coding DNA: TGTGCCAGCTCACCCCGGGACAGGGGCTCCACTCGGGCCTACGAGCAGTACTTC.

This clone has a single count. V gene TRBV19 combines with J gene TRBJ1-4; 9 nucleotides match TRBD1. Germline V gene sequence: CDR1 LNHDA, CDR2 SQIVND (reference sequence). This CDR3 region has 15 residues. V was clipped by 3 bases and J by 10 bases; unmatched bases: 9. CDR3 residues: CASSMTGQGTGKLFF. The CDR3 DNA reads TGTGCCAGTAGTATGACAGGACAGGGGACGGGAAAACTGTTTTTT.

The chain uses TRBV28 and TRBJ2-1; 10 nucleotides line up with TRBD1. CDR1 is MDHEN and CDR2 is SYDVKM in the germline V gene. This CDR3 is 19 amino acids long. V lost 6 bases, J lost 0 bases, and 14 bases stayed unmatched. The CDR3 DNA follows: TGTGCCAGCAGCTCACCTTATCAGACAGGGGGCCACTCCTACAATGAGCAGTTCTTC. As protein: CASSSPYQTGGHSYNEQFF.

V is TRBV6-1 and J is TRBJ2-7, with TRBD1 as a possible D gene (6 bases). The length of the CDR3 is 13 residues. From germline, CDR1 is MNHNS and CDR2 SASEGT. V dropped 3 bases and J dropped 7 bases, with 13 bases sitting between them. Here the CDR3 DNA reads TGTGCCAGCAGTGATGCAGGGGCAAGGGAGCAGTACTTC. Translation gives CASSDAGAREQYF.

The chain uses TRBV28 and TRBJ2-3; the D gene is possibly TRBD1 (6 bases). The germline V gene encodes CDR1 MDHEN and CDR2 SYDVKM. The CDR3 is 16 amino acids. The V and J ends lost 5 bases and 5 bases respectively, with 20 bases between them. The CDR3 DNA follows: TGTGCCAGCAGTCCGCGAAGACACAGGGAGATAGATACGCAGTATTTT. Translation gives CASSPRRHREIDTQYF.

About this clone itself: A junction end diverges from the germline sequence, so it may reflect a read error. This rearrangement joins TRBV10-2 to TRBJ1-5; D is possibly TRBD1 (5 bases). Germline lookup yields CDR1 WSHSY and CDR2 SAAADI. The CDR3 is 13 residues long. CDR3 protein: CASSTGRSQPQHF. Written as DNA, the CDR3 is TGCGCCAGCAGCACAGGAAGGTCTCAGCCTCAGCATTTT.

This chain connects TRBV10-1 to TRBJ1-2; D possibly corresponds to TRBD1 (6 bases). Trimming cost V 5 bases and J 7 bases, with 17 bases left between them. CDR1 is WNHNN and CDR2 is SYGVQD in the germline V gene (reference sequence). The CDR3 consists of 14 residues. The CDR3 protein is CASSITGKVGGYTF. CDR3 nucleotides: TGCGCCAGCAGTATAACAGGGAAAGTGGGTGGCTACACCTTC.

The CDR3 reads CASSHNSGSREQYF. The CDR3 nucleotides are TGTGCCAGCAGCCACAATAGCGGGAGTCGCGAGCAGTACTTC. This chain links TRBV11-3 with TRBJ2-7, with 9 bases fitting TRBD2. Germline assignment: CDR1 SGHNT and CDR2 YENEEA. The CDR3 runs 14 residues. V shed 5 bases and J 6 bases; nucleotides not matched to a gene: 8.